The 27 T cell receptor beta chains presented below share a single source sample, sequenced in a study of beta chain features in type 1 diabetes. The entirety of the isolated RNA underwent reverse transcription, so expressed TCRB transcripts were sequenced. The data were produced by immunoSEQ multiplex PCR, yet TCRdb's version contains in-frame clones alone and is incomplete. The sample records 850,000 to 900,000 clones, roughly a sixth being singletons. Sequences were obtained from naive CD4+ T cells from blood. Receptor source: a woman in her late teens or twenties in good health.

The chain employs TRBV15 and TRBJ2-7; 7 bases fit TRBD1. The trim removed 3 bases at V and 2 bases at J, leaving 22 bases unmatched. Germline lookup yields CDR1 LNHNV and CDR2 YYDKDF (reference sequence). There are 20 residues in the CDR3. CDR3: CATSSTSGLGSRDRTYEQYF. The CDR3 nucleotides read TGTGCCACCAGCAGCACATCAGGTCTAGGATCCCGGGACAGAACCTACGAGCAGTACTTC.

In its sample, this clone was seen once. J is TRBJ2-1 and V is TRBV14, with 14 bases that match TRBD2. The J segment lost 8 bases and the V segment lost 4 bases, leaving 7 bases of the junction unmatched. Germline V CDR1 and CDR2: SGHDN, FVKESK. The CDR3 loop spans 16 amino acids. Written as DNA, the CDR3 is TGTGCCAGCAGCCTCCGACTAGCGGGAGGGGGGGATGAGCAGTTCTTC. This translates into CASSLRLAGGGDEQFF.

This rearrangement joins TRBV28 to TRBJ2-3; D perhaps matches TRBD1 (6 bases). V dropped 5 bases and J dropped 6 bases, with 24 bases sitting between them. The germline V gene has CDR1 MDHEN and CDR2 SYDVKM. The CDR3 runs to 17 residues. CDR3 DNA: TGTGCCAGCAGTAGTTCGACAGGTCAGAGGTTGAGGGATACGCAGTATTTT. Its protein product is CASSSSTGQRLRDTQYF.

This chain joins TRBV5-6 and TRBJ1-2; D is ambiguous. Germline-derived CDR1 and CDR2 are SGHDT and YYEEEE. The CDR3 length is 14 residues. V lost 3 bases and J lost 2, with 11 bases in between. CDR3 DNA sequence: TGTGCCAGCAGCTGGGGAGGCGAAAACTATGGCTACACCTTC. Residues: CASSWGGENYGYTF.

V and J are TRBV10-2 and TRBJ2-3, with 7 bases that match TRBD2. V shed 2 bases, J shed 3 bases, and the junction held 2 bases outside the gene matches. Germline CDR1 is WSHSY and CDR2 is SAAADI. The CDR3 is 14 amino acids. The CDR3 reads CASSEGLVTDTQYF. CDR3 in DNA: TGCGCCAGCAGTGAGGGACTAGTGACAGATACGCAGTATTTT.

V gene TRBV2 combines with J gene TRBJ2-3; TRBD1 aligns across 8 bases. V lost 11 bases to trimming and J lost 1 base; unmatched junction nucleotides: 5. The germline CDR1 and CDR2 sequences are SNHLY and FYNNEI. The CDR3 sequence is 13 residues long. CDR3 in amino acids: CALRGPGTDTQYF. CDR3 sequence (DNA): TGTGCCCTCAGGGGGCCCGGCACAGATACGCAGTATTTT.

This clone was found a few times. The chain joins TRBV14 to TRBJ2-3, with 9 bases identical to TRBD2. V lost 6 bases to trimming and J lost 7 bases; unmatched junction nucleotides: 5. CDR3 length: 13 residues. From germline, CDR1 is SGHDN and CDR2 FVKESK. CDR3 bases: TGTGCCAGCAGTTTGGCTAGCGGGAATACGCAGTATTTT. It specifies CASSLASGNTQYF.

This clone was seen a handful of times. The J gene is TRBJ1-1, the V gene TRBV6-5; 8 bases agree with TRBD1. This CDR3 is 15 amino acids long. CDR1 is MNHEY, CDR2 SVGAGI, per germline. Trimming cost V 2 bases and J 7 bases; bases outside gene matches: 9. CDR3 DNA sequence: TGTGCCAGCAGTTACGGGGCGGCCGGGACAGGTGAAGCTTTCTTT. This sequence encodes CASSYGAAGTGEAFF.

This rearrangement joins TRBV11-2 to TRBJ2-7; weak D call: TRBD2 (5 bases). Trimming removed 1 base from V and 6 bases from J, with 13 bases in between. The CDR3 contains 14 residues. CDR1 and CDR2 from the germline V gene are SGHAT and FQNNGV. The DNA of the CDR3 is TGTGCCAGCAGCTTAGTCGGGGTCTTGGGCGAGCAGTACTTC. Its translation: CASSLVGVLGEQYF.

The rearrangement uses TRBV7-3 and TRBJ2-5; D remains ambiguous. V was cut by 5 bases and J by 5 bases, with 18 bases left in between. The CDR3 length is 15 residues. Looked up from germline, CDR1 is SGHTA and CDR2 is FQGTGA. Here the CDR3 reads CASSIGSQPLETQYF. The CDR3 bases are TGTGCCAGCAGCATAGGTTCCCAACCCCTTGAGACCCAGTACTTC.

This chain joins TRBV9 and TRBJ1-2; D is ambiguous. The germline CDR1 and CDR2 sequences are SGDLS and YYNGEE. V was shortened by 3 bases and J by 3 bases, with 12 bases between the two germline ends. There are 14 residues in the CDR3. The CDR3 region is CASSASPGDYGYTF. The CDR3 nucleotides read TGTGCCAGCAGCGCCTCCCCCGGGGACTATGGCTACACCTTC. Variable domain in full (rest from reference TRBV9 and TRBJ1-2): DSGVTQTPKHLITATGQRVTLRCSPRSGDLSVYWYQQSLDQGLQFLIQYYNGEERAKGNILERFSAQQFPDLHSELNLSSLELGDSALYFCASSASPGDYGYTFGSGTRLTVV.

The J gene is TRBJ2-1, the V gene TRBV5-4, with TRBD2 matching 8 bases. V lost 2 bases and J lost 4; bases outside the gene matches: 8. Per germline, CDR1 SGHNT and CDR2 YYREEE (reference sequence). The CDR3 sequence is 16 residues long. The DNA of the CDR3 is TGTGCCAGCAGCTTCGCTAGCGGGTTCCCTTACAATGAGCAGTTCTTC. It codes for CASSFASGFPYNEQFF.

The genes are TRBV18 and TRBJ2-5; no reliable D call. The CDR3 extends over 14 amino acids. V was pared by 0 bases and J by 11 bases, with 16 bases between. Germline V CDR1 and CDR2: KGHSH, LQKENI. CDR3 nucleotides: TGTGCCAGCTCACCACCGTCAGCTACTGGAGAGCAGTACTTC. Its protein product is CASSPPSATGEQYF.

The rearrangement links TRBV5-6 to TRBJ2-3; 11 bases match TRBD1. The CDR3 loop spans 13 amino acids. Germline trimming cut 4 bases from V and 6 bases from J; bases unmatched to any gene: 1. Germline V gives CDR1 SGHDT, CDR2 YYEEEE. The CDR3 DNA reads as TGTGCCAGCAGCCGGACAGGGGGCGATACGCAGTATTTT. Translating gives CASSRTGGDTQYF.

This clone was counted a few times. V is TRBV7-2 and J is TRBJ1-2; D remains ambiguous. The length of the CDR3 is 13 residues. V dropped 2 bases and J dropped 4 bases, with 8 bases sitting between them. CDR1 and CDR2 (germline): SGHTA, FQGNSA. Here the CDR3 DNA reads TGTGCCAGCAGCTTAAGTAGTCCCTATGGCTACACCTTC. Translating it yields CASSLSSPYGYTF.

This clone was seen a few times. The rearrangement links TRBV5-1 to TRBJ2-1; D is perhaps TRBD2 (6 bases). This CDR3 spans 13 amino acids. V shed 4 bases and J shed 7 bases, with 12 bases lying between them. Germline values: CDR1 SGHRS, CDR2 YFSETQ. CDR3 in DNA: TGCGCCAGCAGCCACGGAGGGCCGAATGAGCAGTTCTTC. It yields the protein CASSHGGPNEQFF.

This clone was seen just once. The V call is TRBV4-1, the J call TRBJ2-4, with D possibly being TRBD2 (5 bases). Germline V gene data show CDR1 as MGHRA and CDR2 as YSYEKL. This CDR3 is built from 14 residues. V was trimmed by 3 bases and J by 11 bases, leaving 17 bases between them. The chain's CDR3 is CASSQQLGPIVQYF. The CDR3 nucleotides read TGCGCCAGCAGCCAGCAACTAGGACCTATCGTTCAGTACTTC.

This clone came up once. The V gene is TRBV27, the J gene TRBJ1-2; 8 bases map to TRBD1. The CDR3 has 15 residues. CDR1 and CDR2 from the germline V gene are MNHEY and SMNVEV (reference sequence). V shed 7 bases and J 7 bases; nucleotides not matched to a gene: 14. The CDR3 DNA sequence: TGTGCCAGCAACCCCCGACAGGGGAGGTTATCTGGCTACACCTTC. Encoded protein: CASNPRQGRLSGYTF.

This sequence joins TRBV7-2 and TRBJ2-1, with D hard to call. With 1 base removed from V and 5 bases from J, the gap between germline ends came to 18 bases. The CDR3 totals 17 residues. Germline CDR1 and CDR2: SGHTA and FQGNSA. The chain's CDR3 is CASSLVSRRRSNNEQFF. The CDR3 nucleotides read TGTGCCAGCAGCTTAGTTTCTAGGCGGCGGAGCAACAATGAGCAGTTCTTC.

The CDR3 region has the DNA TGTGCCATCAGACCCCGGGACACCCAAGAGACCCAGTACTTC. Translating it yields CAIRPRDTQETQYF. The chain has TRBV10-3 and TRBJ2-5; weak D call: TRBD1 (6 bases). V was trimmed by 6 bases and J by 1 base, leaving 12 bases between them. This CDR3 region has 14 residues. Per germline, CDR1 ENHRY and CDR2 SYGVKD.

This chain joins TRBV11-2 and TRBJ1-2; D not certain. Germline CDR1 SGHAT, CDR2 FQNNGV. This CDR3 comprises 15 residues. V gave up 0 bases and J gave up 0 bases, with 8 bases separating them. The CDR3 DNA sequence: TGTGCCAGCAGCTTAGAACCACTTCCTAACTATGGCTACACCTTC. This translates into CASSLEPLPNYGYTF.

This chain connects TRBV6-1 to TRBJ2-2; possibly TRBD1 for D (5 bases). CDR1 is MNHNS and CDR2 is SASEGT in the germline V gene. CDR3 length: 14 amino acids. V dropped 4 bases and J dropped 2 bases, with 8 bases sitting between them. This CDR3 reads CASSATGNTGELFF. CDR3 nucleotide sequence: TGTGCCAGCAGTGCCACAGGAAACACCGGGGAGCTGTTTTTT.

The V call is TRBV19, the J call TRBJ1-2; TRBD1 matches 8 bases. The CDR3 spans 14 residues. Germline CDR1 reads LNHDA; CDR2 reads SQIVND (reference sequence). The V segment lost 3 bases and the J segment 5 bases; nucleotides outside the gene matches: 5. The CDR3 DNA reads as TGTGCCAGTAGTATCGGACAGGGAGGGTATGGCTACACCTTC. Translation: CASSIGQGGYGYTF.

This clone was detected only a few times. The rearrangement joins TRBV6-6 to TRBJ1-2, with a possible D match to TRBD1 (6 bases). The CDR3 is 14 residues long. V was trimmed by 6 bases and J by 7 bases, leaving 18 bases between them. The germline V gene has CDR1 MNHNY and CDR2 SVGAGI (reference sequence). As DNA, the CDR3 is TGTGCCAGCAGGCTACCGGCGGGGGCGGGTGGCTACACCTTC. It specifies CASRLPAGAGGYTF.

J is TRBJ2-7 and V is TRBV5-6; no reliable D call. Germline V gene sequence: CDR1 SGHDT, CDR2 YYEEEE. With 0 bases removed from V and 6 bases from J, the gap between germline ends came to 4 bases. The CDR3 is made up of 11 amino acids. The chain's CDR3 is CASSLGAEQYF. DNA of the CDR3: TGTGCCAGCAGCTTGGGTGCCGAGCAGTACTTC.

The CDR3 sequence is CSVVKGLGTEAFF. The DNA for the CDR3 is TGCAGCGTTGTAAAGGGATTGGGCACTGAAGCTTTCTTT. The V gene is TRBV29-1, the J gene TRBJ1-1, with D unresolved. The V gene's germline CDR1 is SQVTM and CDR2 ANQGSEA. This CDR3 spans 13 amino acids. Trimming left V 4 bases short and J 4 bases short, with 13 bases between. Looking up the rest from reference TRBV29-1 and TRBJ1-1 gives the full variable domain: SAVISQKPSRDICQRGTSLTIQCQVDSQVTMMFWYRQQPGQSLTLIATANQGSEATYESGFVIDKFPISRPNLTFSTLTVSNMSPEDSSIYLCSVVKGLGTEAFFGQGTRLTVV.

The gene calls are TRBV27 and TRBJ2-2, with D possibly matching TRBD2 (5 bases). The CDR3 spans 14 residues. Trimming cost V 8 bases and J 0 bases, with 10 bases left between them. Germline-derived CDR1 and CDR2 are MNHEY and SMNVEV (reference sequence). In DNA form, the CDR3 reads TGTGCCAGCTCGGTCGGGGCGAACACCGGGGAGCTGTTTTTT. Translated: CASSVGANTGELFF.